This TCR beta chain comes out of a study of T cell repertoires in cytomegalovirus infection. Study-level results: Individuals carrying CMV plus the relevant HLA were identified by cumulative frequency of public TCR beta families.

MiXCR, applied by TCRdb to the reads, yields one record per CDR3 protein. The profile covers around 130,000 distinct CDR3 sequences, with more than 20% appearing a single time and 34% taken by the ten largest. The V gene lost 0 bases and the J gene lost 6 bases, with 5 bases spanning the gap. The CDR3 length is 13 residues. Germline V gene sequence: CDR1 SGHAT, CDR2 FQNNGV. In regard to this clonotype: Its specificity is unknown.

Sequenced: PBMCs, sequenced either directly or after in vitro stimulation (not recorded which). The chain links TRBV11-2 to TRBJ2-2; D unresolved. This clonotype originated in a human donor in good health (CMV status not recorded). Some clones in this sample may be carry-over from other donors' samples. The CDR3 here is CASSLESPGELFF. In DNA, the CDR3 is TGTGCCAGCAGCTTAGAGTCCCCCGGGGAGCTGTTTTTT.